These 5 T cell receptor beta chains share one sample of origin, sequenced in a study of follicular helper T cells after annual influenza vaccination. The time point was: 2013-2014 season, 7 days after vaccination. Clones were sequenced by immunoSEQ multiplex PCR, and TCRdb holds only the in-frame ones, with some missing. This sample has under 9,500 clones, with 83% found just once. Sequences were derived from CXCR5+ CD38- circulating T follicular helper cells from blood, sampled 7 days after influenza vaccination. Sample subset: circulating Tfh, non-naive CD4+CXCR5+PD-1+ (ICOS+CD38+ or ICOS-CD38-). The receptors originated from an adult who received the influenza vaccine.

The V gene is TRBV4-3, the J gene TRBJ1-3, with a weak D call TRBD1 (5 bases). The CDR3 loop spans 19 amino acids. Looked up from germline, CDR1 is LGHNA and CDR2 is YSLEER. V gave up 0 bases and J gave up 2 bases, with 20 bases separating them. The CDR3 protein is CASSQEVSRYGTAGNTIYF. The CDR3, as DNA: TGCGCCAGCAGCCAAGAAGTTTCACGATACGGGACGGCTGGAAACACCATATATTTT.

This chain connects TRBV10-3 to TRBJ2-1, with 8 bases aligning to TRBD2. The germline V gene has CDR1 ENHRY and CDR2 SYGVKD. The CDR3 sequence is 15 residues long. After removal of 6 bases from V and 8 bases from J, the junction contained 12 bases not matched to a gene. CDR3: CAIRPGLEGWHEQFF. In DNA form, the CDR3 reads TGTGCCATCAGGCCGGGACTAGAAGGTTGGCATGAGCAGTTCTTC.

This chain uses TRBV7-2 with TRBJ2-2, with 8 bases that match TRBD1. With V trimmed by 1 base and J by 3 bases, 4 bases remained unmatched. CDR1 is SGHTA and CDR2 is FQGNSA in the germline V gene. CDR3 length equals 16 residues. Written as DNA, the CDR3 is TGTGCCAGCAGCTTAGGACAGGGGTCCGACACCGGGGAGCTGTTTTTT. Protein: CASSLGQGSDTGELFF. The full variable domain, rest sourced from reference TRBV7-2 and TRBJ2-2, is GAGVSQSPSNKVTEKGKDVELRCDPISGHTALYWYRQSLGQGLEFLIYFQGNSAPDKSGLPSDRFSAERTGGSVSTLTIQRTQQEDSAVYLCASSLGQGSDTGELFFGEGSRLTVL.

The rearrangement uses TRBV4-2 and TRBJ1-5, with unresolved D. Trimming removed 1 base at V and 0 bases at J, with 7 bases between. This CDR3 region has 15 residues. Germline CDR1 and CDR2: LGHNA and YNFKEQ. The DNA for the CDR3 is TGTGCCAGCAGCCAAGTGCTGGATAGCAATCAGCCCCAGCATTTT. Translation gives CASSQVLDSNQPQHF.

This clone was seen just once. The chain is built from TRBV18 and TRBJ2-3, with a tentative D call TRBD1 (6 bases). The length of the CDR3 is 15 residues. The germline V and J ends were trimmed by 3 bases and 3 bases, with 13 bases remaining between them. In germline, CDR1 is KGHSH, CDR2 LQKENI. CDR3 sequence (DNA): TGTGCCAGCTCACCCATACAGGGTGGTACAGATACGCAGTATTTT. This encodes CASSPIQGGTDTQYF.